This passage covers 27 T cell receptor beta chains from one sample sequenced in a study of T cells after yellow fever vaccination. A single record per CDR3 protein comes from TCRdb applying MiXCR to the 5' RACE reads. The table includes fewer than 90,000 distinct CDR3 sequences, around 7% detected once. The sequencing here drew on CD8+ T cells sorted from PBMCs, taken 5 to 6 days after the first yellow fever vaccination. These receptors originate from a man aged 18 to 29 who received the YFV17D yellow fever vaccine.

A few counts support this clonotype. The chain joins TRBV5-5 to TRBJ2-7, with D possibly matching TRBD1 (5 bases). The germline CDR1 and CDR2 sequences are SGHKS and YYEKEE (reference sequence). The CDR3 is 14 residues long. V was clipped by 1 base and J by 1 base, with 9 bases between them. CDR3 amino acids: CASSLQGRSYEQYF. Here the CDR3 DNA reads TGTGCCAGCAGCTTGCAGGGAAGGTCCTACGAGCAGTACTTC.

This clonotype came up many times. This chain joins TRBV7-3 and TRBJ2-1; D is unclear. The CDR3 contains 12 residues. Germline V lookup: CDR1 SGHTA, CDR2 FQGTGA. Trimming removed 3 bases at V and 6 bases at J, with 6 bases between. The CDR3 protein is CASSFLFNEQFF. CDR3 bases: TGTGCCAGCAGCTTTCTTTTCAATGAGCAGTTCTTC.

The rearrangement links TRBV6-2 or TRBV6-3 to TRBJ1-1, with D maybe TRBD1 (5 bases). Trimming took 2 bases from V and 8 from J, leaving 9 bases between them. The CDR3 sequence is 12 residues long. From germline, CDR1 is MNHEY and CDR2 SVGEGT. CDR3 bases: TGTGCCAGCAGTTACGGGGGACCCGAAGCTTTCTTT. It yields the protein CASSYGGPEAFF.

In its sample, this clonotype is hyperexpanded (1% or more). V and J are TRBV9 and TRBJ2-3; D is possibly TRBD2 (5 bases). Germline-derived CDR1 and CDR2 are SGDLS and YYNGEE. V gave up 7 bases and J gave up 3 bases, with 18 bases separating them. The CDR3 is 15 residues long. CDR3 sequence reads: CASSSSGSATDTQYF. CDR3 DNA: TGTGCCAGCTCCTCCTCGGGTAGCGCGACAGATACGCAGTATTTT.

The chain carries TRBV12-3 or TRBV12-4 and TRBJ2-7; TRBD1 matches at 7 bases. V lost 6 bases, J lost 5 bases, and 13 bases stayed unmatched. The length of the CDR3 is 15 residues. CDR3 sequence reads: CASRTDRDPAHEQYF. The DNA of the CDR3 is TGTGCCAGCAGGACCGACAGGGATCCAGCTCACGAGCAGTACTTC.

This clonotype has a handful of counts. The V call is TRBV4-1, the J call TRBJ1-2; unclear D gene. Germline V lookup: CDR1 MGHRA, CDR2 YSYEKL. The CDR3 has 15 amino acids. V was shortened by 1 base and J by 0 bases, with 9 bases between the two germline ends. The CDR3 loop reads CASSQVVGTNYGYTF. CDR3 nucleotide sequence: TGCGCCAGCAGCCAAGTAGTAGGGACTAACTATGGCTACACCTTC.

The table lists this clonotype with a few counts. The chain carries TRBV13 and TRBJ2-3; maybe TRBD2 (5 bases). This CDR3 comprises 14 residues. V lost 5 bases and J lost 2, with 11 bases in between. From germline, CDR1 is PRHDT and CDR2 FYEKMQ (reference sequence). The CDR3 sequence is CASSEGVITDTQYF. The CDR3 DNA follows: TGTGCCAGCAGCGAGGGTGTCATCACAGATACGCAGTATTTT.

The chain has TRBV15 and TRBJ2-1; tentative D call: TRBD2 (5 bases). This CDR3 comprises 18 residues. V was shortened by 0 bases and J by 0 bases, with 15 bases between the two germline ends. Germline V gene data show CDR1 as LNHNV and CDR2 as YYDKDF (reference sequence). The CDR3 sequence: CATSRDSGWESSYNEQFF. As DNA, the CDR3 is TGTGCCACCAGCAGAGATTCAGGTTGGGAGAGCTCCTACAATGAGCAGTTCTTC.

This clonotype showed up just a few times. The chain has TRBV6-1 and TRBJ2-7; 10 positions match TRBD2. Per the germline V gene, CDR1 is MNHNS and CDR2 is SASEGT. The CDR3 contains 16 residues. V dropped 3 bases and J dropped 2; count of bases not matched to a gene: 7. The CDR3 DNA is TGTGCCAGCAGTGACAATAGCGGGGGGCCGACCTACGAGCAGTACTTC. It encodes CASSDNSGGPTYEQYF.

This clonotype was counted between two and nine times. The chain couples TRBV4-3 to TRBJ1-2, with D perhaps matching TRBD1 (6 bases). Germline assignment: CDR1 LGHNA and CDR2 YSLEER. The CDR3 covers 14 residues. V was shortened by 3 bases and J by 5 bases, with 13 bases between the two germline ends. CDR3 loop: CASSHHGTRYGYTF. The CDR3 DNA sequence: TGCGCCAGCAGCCACCACGGGACACGATATGGCTACACCTTC.

The chain has TRBV9 and TRBJ2-1, with TRBD2 matching 14 bases. V shed 3 bases and J 10 bases; nucleotides not matched to a gene: 6. The germline V gene has CDR1 SGDLS and CDR2 YYNGEE. This CDR3 region has 15 residues. The DNA for the CDR3 is TGTGCCAGCAGCGCCCCGGGACTAGCGGGGGCCGAGCAGTTCTTC. It encodes CASSAPGLAGAEQFF.

This clonotype was seen only a few times. This sequence joins TRBV6-5 and TRBJ2-5, with D hard to call. This CDR3 is built from 12 residues. Germline V gene data show CDR1 as MNHEY and CDR2 as SVGAGI. The germline V and J ends were trimmed by 0 bases and 7 bases, with 6 bases remaining between them. The CDR3 DNA sequence: TGTGCCAGCAGTTACTCAGGCGGGACCCAGTACTTC. It translates to CASSYSGGTQYF.

This clonotype was detected only a few times. The rearrangement joins TRBV19 to TRBJ2-7; D remains unclear. The V end was cut by 4 bases, the J end by 0 bases, with 13 bases between. The CDR3 is 15 residues long. Germline V gene lookup returns CDR1 LNHDA and CDR2 SQIVND (reference sequence). CDR3 sequence reads: CASSTTITNSYEQYF. Written as DNA, the CDR3 is TGTGCCAGTAGTACAACTATTACTAACTCCTACGAGCAGTACTTC.

This clonotype came up a few times. The rearrangement uses TRBV2 and TRBJ2-2; 12 nucleotides line up with TRBD2. J lost 2 bases, V lost 8 bases, and 12 bases had no gene match. CDR3 length equals 18 residues. Germline V gene sequence: CDR1 SNHLY, CDR2 FYNNEI. In DNA, the CDR3 is TGTGCCAGCGGCCGACTAGCGGGGGCCGAAGCCAACACCGGGGAGCTGTTTTTT. Protein sequence: CASGRLAGAEANTGELFF.

Of note for this clonotype: It may be a read error: a sequence one base away is much more abundant. The J gene is TRBJ2-1, the V gene TRBV7-2, with D unclear. The V end was cut by 3 bases, the J end by 9 bases, with 15 bases between. CDR3 length: 14 residues. The germline gives CDR1 SGHTA, CDR2 FQGNSA. CDR3 sequence (DNA): TGTGCCAGCAGCTTCCGTACTCGGCACAGTGAGCAGTTCTTC. As protein: CASSFRTRHSEQFF.

This clonotype showed up many times. This chain joins TRBV7-9 and TRBJ2-7; 7 bases align to TRBD1. V lost 5 bases to trimming and J lost 12 bases; unmatched junction nucleotides: 13. The length of the CDR3 is 13 residues. Germline assignment: CDR1 SEHNR and CDR2 FQNEAQ (reference sequence). The CDR3 loop is CASSATYGTDRYV. The CDR3 coding sequence is TGTGCCAGCAGCGCGACGTACGGGACAGACCGGTACGTC.

With respect to this clonotype: A much larger clonotype is one base distant, so this may be a read error. V gene TRBV7-9 combines with J gene TRBJ1-1; D call uncertain. This CDR3 has 16 residues. In germline, CDR1 is SEHNR, CDR2 FQNEAQ (reference sequence). CDR3 region: CASSSWRTERNTESFF. The CDR3 bases are TGTGCCAGCAGCTCATGGAGGACGGAGAGGAACACTGAATCTTTCTTT.

The chain recombines TRBV7-6 with TRBJ1-1; tentatively, D is TRBD1 (5 bases). The CDR3 extends over 12 amino acids. Deletions cut 1 base from V and 8 bases from J, with 8 bases between. Germline assignment: CDR1 SGHVS and CDR2 FNYEAQ. The CDR3 DNA sequence: TGTGCCAGCAGCTTAGTTGAGGGGGAAGCTTTCTTT. Translating it yields CASSLVEGEAFF.

The chain couples TRBV9 to TRBJ1-6; 8 nucleotides match TRBD1. The CDR3 is 17 amino acids. CDR1 and CDR2 from the germline V gene are SGDLS and YYNGEE. The ends lost 3 bases at V and 2 bases at J; junction bases unmatched: 7. This CDR3 reads CASSGGQGTAYNSPLHF. CDR3 sequence (DNA): TGTGCCAGCAGCGGAGGACAGGGAACGGCCTATAATTCACCCCTCCACTTT.

This clonotype showed up many times. The V gene is TRBV7-2, the J gene TRBJ2-5; D is unclear. CDR1 is SGHTA and CDR2 is FQGNSA in the germline V gene. This CDR3 is 13 amino acids long. The V gene lost 5 bases and the J gene lost 3 bases, with 10 bases spanning the gap. The CDR3 protein is CASSPDSEETQYF. In DNA form, the CDR3 reads TGTGCCAGCAGCCCCGACTCGGAAGAGACCCAGTACTTC.

The V and J genes are TRBV18 and TRBJ2-7; D is uncertain. Germline lookup yields CDR1 KGHSH and CDR2 LQKENI. Trimming took off 3 bases at V and 0 bases at J, with 15 bases between the two ends. The CDR3 contains 16 residues. The CDR3 protein is CASSPPLAESSYEQYF. As DNA, the CDR3 is TGTGCCAGCTCACCGCCGTTGGCGGAAAGCTCCTACGAGCAGTACTTC.

This clonotype was counted ten times or more. V and J are TRBV12-3 or TRBV12-4 and TRBJ2-5; 10 bases map to TRBD1. The V gene end was trimmed by 3 bases and the J gene end by 5 bases; junction bases not matched to a gene: 9. The CDR3 consists of 16 residues. In DNA, the CDR3 is TGTGCCAGCAGTTTCATCGAGGACAGGGGGAGGGAGACCCAGTACTTC. Amino acids: CASSFIEDRGRETQYF.

This clonotype was recorded many times. This chain uses TRBV7-8 with TRBJ2-5; D remains unclear. V lost 3 bases, J lost 4 bases, and 12 bases lay in between. This CDR3 has 14 amino acids. Germline-derived CDR1 and CDR2 are SGHVS and FQNEAQ. As DNA, the CDR3 is TGTGCCAGCAGCTTGTGGGATGGTGGAGAGACCCAGTACTTC. This gives the protein CASSLWDGGETQYF.

CDR3 amino acids: CATSRDLRTGPNSPLHF. The CDR3 nucleotides read TGTGCCACCAGCAGAGACCTGAGGACAGGGCCCAATTCACCCCTCCACTTT. The chain carries TRBV15 and TRBJ1-6, with 8 nucleotides matching TRBD1. CDR1 and CDR2 (germline): LNHNV, YYDKDF (reference sequence). CDR3 length: 17 amino acids. V was clipped by 0 bases and J by 7 bases; unmatched bases: 8.

The chain has TRBV6-5 and TRBJ2-1; maybe TRBD2 (6 bases). V gave up 4 bases and J gave up 7 bases, with 20 bases separating them. The CDR3 extends over 16 amino acids. CDR1 is MNHEY and CDR2 is SVGAGI in the germline V gene. The CDR3 region is CASSWRGGAAGNEQFF. The CDR3 DNA sequence: TGTGCCAGCAGTTGGAGAGGCGGGGCGGCGGGAAATGAGCAGTTCTTC.

The CDR3 DNA is TGTGCCAGCAGTTACGGGCTGAACGAGCAGTACGTC. This gives the protein CASSYGLNEQYV. This chain joins TRBV6-2 or TRBV6-3 and TRBJ2-7; no clear D gene. Trimming left V 2 bases short and J 5 bases short, with 7 bases between. Germline lookup yields CDR1 MNHEY and CDR2 SVGEGT. The CDR3 contains 12 residues.

This clonotype was counted only a few times. The chain joins TRBV6-2 or TRBV6-3 to TRBJ2-7; maybe TRBD1 (6 bases). Germline CDR1 reads MNHEY; CDR2 reads SVGEGT. The CDR3 is made up of 13 amino acids. V lost 6 bases to trimming and J lost 2 bases, with 11 bases between them. CDR3 residues: CASRFRGTYEQYV. In DNA form, the CDR3 reads TGTGCCAGCAGATTCAGGGGTACCTACGAGCAGTACGTC.